This T cell receptor beta chain was sequenced for a study of cytomegalovirus exposure and HLA in healthy donors. The PCR ran on 60 Vbeta and 13 Jbeta primers. Sequenced by immunoSEQ multiplex PCR; TCRdb stores in-frame clones only, minus some. This sample's table has about 200,000 clones. Germline V gives CDR1 SQVTM, CDR2 ANQGSEA. This CDR3 is built from 13 residues. Trimming removed 7 bases at V and 3 bases at J, with 15 bases between. The sample comprised PBMCs. This chain links TRBV29-1 with TRBJ1-2; no firm D call. This receptor was identified in a woman between 25 and 40 years old in good health and CMV-seropositive. CDR3 sequence (DNA): TGCAGCGCCACTCAGGCGCTTTACTATGGCTACACCTTC. Residues: CSATQALYYGYTF.